This T cell receptor (beta chain) was captured by sequencing in a study of CD8 T cells in Susac syndrome. Random hexamers were used to reverse transcribe roughly 0.45 to 1 ug of RNA. TCRdb re-called the immunoSEQ multiplex PCR reads with MiXCR, one entry per CDR3 protein. The profile covers 150,000 or so distinct CDR3 sequences, with roughly 95% appearing a single time and 0.13% taken by the ten largest. This clonotype was detected once. The TCR sequence derives from a human donor in good health. Sequenced: CD4+ T cells from PBMCs.

CDR3 bases: TGCGCCAGCAGCTTGGAGGGGAGCACTGAAGCTTTCTTT. It encodes CASSLEGSTEAFF. The V call is TRBV5-1, the J call TRBJ1-1, with a possible D match to TRBD1 (5 bases). The CDR3 runs 13 residues. Germline loops: CDR1 SGHRS, CDR2 YFSETQ. V dropped 0 bases and J dropped 4 bases, with 7 bases sitting between them.